The entry below gives a single T cell receptor (beta chain) sequence along with its context. The antigen is undetermined. These data are taken from a study of vaccination effects on CD4 cells after COVID-19. Study background: Using viral peptide pools, the ViraFEST assay grew out antigen-specific CD4+ T cells prior to sequencing.

Researchers isolated CD4+ T cells once less than 13 days of culture had elapsed. The vaccine given was either BNT162b2 or mRNA-1273, in two doses. Data came from immunoSEQ multiplex PCR; TCRdb stores just in-frame clones and leaves some out. The sample records about 73,000 clones, 73% being singletons. Germline V gives CDR1 MNHEY, CDR2 SVGAGI. V shed 1 base, J shed 2 bases, and the junction held 4 bases outside the gene matches. This CDR3 comprises 15 residues. This TCR derives from a human donor who received a COVID-19 vaccine. This sample comprised CD4+ T cells from PBMCs cultured without peptide, obtained after COVID-19 vaccination. V and J are TRBV6-5 and TRBJ1-1, with 7 bases identical to TRBD1. This chain's CDR3 is CASSYWGQPNTEAFF. CDR3 nucleotides: TGTGCCAGCAGTTACTGGGGACAGCCCAACACTGAAGCTTTCTTT.